This is a list of T cell receptor beta chains from one sample in a study of identifying expanded T cells in peripheral blood. Here immunoSEQ multiplex PCR was the method, and the copy in TCRdb shows in-frame clones only, minus some. The table records around 100,000 clones, approximately 90% of them present only once. Sequencing input: blood. Receptors originate from a person aged 18 to 70 in good health. The CDR3 runs from the conserved cysteine through the conserved F or W. D genes are given only for firm matches. Expanded clones are given a class, and other clones once, few, many or no size at all.

D gene: TRBD2
V gene: TRBV7-9
clone size: NA
J gene: TRBJ2-3
CDR3 DNA: TGTGCCAGCAGCGAGCGCATAGCGGGGGGGACAGATACGCAGTATTTT
CDR3 protein: CASSERIAGGTDTQYF

D gene: TRBD1
V gene: TRBV11-3
clone size: NA
J gene: TRBJ2-1
CDR3 DNA: TGTGCCAGCAGCTTGAGACAGGGGGCCTTCGGGAATGAGCAGTTCTTC
CDR3 protein: CASSLRQGAFGNEQFF

D gene: NA
V gene: TRBV7-7
clone size: NA
J gene: TRBJ2-5
CDR3 DNA: TGTGCCAGCAGCTTTGTCCCCCAAGAGACCCAGTACTTC
CDR3 protein: CASSFVPQETQYF

D gene: NA
V gene: TRBV6-5
clone size: few
J gene: TRBJ1-6
CDR3 DNA: TGTGCCAGCAGTAGACCGCCTCCGGATTCACCCCTCCACTTT
CDR3 protein: CASSRPPPDSPLHF

D gene: NA
V gene: TRBV16
clone size: NA
J gene: TRBJ2-7
CDR3 DNA: TGTGCCAGCAGCCAATCGTACAGGGCCTCCTACGAGCAGTACTTC
CDR3 protein: CASSQSYRASYEQYF

D gene: TRBD1
V gene: TRBV11-2
clone size: few
J gene: TRBJ1-2
CDR3 DNA: TGTGCCAGCAGCCCCGGGACAGGGACCCAATTCTATGGCTACACCTTC
CDR3 protein: CASSPGTGTQFYGYTF

D gene: NA
V gene: TRBV18
clone size: NA
J gene: TRBJ1-1
CDR3 DNA: TGTGCCAGCTCACCTATAATCGGACCCCGCCAAGCTTTCTTT
CDR3 protein: CASSPIIGPRQAFF

D gene: NA
V gene: TRBV13
clone size: few
J gene: TRBJ1-1
CDR3 DNA: TGTGCCAGCAGCCCGGGGAACACTGAAGCTTTCTTT
CDR3 protein: CASSPGNTEAFF

D gene: NA
V gene: TRBV27
clone size: NA
J gene: TRBJ2-3
CDR3 DNA: TGTGCCAGCCCCCCGTACGGGGCTAGCGCCACAGATACGCAGTATTTT
CDR3 protein: CASPPYGASATDTQYF

D gene: NA
V gene: TRBV7-2
clone size: NA
J gene: TRBJ2-7
CDR3 DNA: TGTGCCAGCAGCTTAGTGTTCTCGGCTAGCTGGTTCTACGAGCAGTACTTC
CDR3 protein: CASSLVFSASWFYEQYF

D gene: NA
V gene: TRBV28
clone size: NA
J gene: TRBJ1-1
CDR3 DNA: TGTGCCAGCAGTGGGTTTTCGAACACTGAAGCTTTCTTT
CDR3 protein: CASSGFSNTEAFF

D gene: NA
V gene: TRBV7-2
clone size: NA
J gene: TRBJ2-1
CDR3 DNA: TGTGCCAGCAGCTCCTACTTGACTAGGGAGCAGTTCTTC
CDR3 protein: CASSSYLTREQFF

D gene: TRBD1
V gene: TRBV10-3
clone size: NA
J gene: TRBJ1-4
CDR3 DNA: TGTGCCATCAGTGGGACAGGGGCTGAAAAACTGTTTTTT
CDR3 protein: CAISGTGAEKLFF

D gene: NA
V gene: TRBV25-1
clone size: NA
J gene: TRBJ2-7
CDR3 DNA: TGTGCCACCTCCCGGGTAAGCTACGAGCAGTACTTC
CDR3 protein: CATSRVSYEQYF

D gene: TRBD2
V gene: TRBV4-3
clone size: NA
J gene: TRBJ2-5
CDR3 DNA: TGCGCCAGCAGCCAAGAACCGGTCCTCGGGGGGGAGACCCAGTACTTC
CDR3 protein: CASSQEPVLGGETQYF

D gene: TRBD1
V gene: TRBV7-2
clone size: NA
J gene: TRBJ1-1
CDR3 DNA: TGTGCCAGCAGCTTAGCGAACAGAGGGGGCTTCACTGAAGCTTTCTTT
CDR3 protein: CASSLANRGGFTEAFF

D gene: TRBD2
V gene: TRBV27
clone size: NA
J gene: TRBJ2-7
CDR3 DNA: TGTGCCAGCAGTTTATCGTCGGGGGGGACCTACGAGCAGTACTTC
CDR3 protein: CASSLSSGGTYEQYF

D gene: NA
V gene: TRBV9
clone size: few
J gene: TRBJ1-5
CDR3 DNA: TGTGCCAGCAGCGTAGGGAGCTCCGGTCAGCCCCAGCATTTT
CDR3 protein: CASSVGSSGQPQHF

D gene: TRBD1
V gene: TRBV7-9
clone size: NA
J gene: TRBJ1-1
CDR3 DNA: TGTGCCAGCAGCTCCCGGGACAGCGCTTTCTTT
CDR3 protein: CASSSRDSAFF

D gene: NA
V gene: TRBV4-3
clone size: NA
J gene: TRBJ2-7
CDR3 DNA: TGCGCCAGCAGCCAAGATGGGTCCGCCTACGAGCAGTACTTC
CDR3 protein: CASSQDGSAYEQYF

D gene: NA
V gene: TRBV4-2
clone size: NA
J gene: TRBJ1-4
CDR3 DNA: TGTGCCAGCAGCCAAGATCCCCAGAATGGAAAACTGTTTTTT
CDR3 protein: CASSQDPQNGKLFF

D gene: TRBD1
V gene: TRBV4-3
clone size: NA
J gene: TRBJ1-2
CDR3 DNA: TGCGCCAGCAGCGTCAGACAGGGAGGAGGCTACACCTTC
CDR3 protein: CASSVRQGGGYTF

D gene: TRBD1
V gene: TRBV18
clone size: NA
J gene: TRBJ2-2
CDR3 DNA: TGTGCCAGCTCACCCCAGACAGGGGGCAACACCGGGGAGCTGTTTTTT
CDR3 protein: CASSPQTGGNTGELFF

D gene: TRBD1
V gene: TRBV7-8
clone size: NA
J gene: TRBJ1-1
CDR3 DNA: TGTGCCAGCAGCTCCCGGGACAGAGTATTTTCGCGCACTGAAGCTTTCTTT
CDR3 protein: CASSSRDRVFSRTEAFF

D gene: NA
V gene: TRBV13
clone size: NA
J gene: TRBJ2-2
CDR3 DNA: TGTGCCAGCCAGGGGGGGAACACCGGGGAGCTGTTTTTT
CDR3 protein: CASQGGNTGELFF

D gene: NA
V gene: TRBV7-2
clone size: NA
J gene: TRBJ2-7
CDR3 DNA: TGTGCCAGCAGCTTCCCCGGTTCGGGATACGAGCAGTACTTC
CDR3 protein: CASSFPGSGYEQYF

D gene: TRBD1
V gene: TRBV11-2
clone size: NA
J gene: TRBJ1-2
CDR3 DNA: TGTGCCAGCAGCTTTGGACAGGGGGCGGGCTACACCTTC
CDR3 protein: CASSFGQGAGYTF

D gene: TRBD1
V gene: TRBV9
clone size: NA
J gene: TRBJ1-5
CDR3 DNA: TGTGCCAGCAATGTAAGACAGGGGGCGAGGCTCCAGCATTTT
CDR3 protein: CASNVRQGARLQHF

D gene: NA
V gene: TRBV7-2
clone size: NA
J gene: TRBJ2-4
CDR3 DNA: TGTGCCAGCAGCTCTCGACAGGCAACTCAGTACTTC
CDR3 protein: CASSSRQATQYF

D gene: NA
V gene: TRBV25-1
clone size: NA
J gene: TRBJ1-5
CDR3 DNA: TGTGCCAGCAGTGAAGGTGGAACCCAGCCCCAGCATTTT
CDR3 protein: CASSEGGTQPQHF

D gene: NA
V gene: TRBV5-4
clone size: NA
J gene: TRBJ2-2
CDR3 DNA: TGTGCCAGCAGCTTGACTAGCTCGGGCACCGGGGAGCTGTTTTTT
CDR3 protein: CASSLTSSGTGELFF

D gene: NA
V gene: TRBV5-1
clone size: NA
J gene: TRBJ2-5
CDR3 DNA: TGCGCCAGCAGTCAGACGGGGGAACGGGAGACCCAGTACTTC
CDR3 protein: CASSQTGERETQYF

D gene: TRBD1
V gene: TRBV13
clone size: NA
J gene: TRBJ2-2
CDR3 DNA: TGTGCCAGCAGCTCCCGGGACAGGGGGCTCACCGGGGAGCTGTTTTTT
CDR3 protein: CASSSRDRGLTGELFF

D gene: NA
V gene: TRBV19
clone size: NA
J gene: TRBJ1-2
CDR3 DNA: TGTGCCAGTAGTATTGCAGCCCGGGCCTTTAGCTATGGCTACACCTTC
CDR3 protein: CASSIAARAFSYGYTF

D gene: TRBD2
V gene: TRBV27
clone size: NA
J gene: TRBJ2-7
CDR3 DNA: TGTGCCAGCAGTAATGGGCGGGGGGGACCTCGAGAGCAGTACTTC
CDR3 protein: CASSNGRGGPREQYF

D gene: NA
V gene: TRBV25-1
clone size: few
J gene: TRBJ1-1
CDR3 DNA: TGTGCCAGCAGTGGTGCGGGGGCGTCGCATCCAGAAGCTTTCTTT
CDR3 protein: CASSGAGASHPEAFF

D gene: NA
V gene: TRBV7-8
clone size: NA
J gene: TRBJ2-3
CDR3 DNA: TGTGCCAGCAGCCTCAAGTTAGGTTTGGGCACAGATACGCAGTATTTT
CDR3 protein: CASSLKLGLGTDTQYF

D gene: NA
V gene: TRBV6-5
clone size: NA
J gene: TRBJ1-6
CDR3 DNA: TGTGCCAGCAGTTACAGGGCCGGCGATTCACCCCTCCACTTT
CDR3 protein: CASSYRAGDSPLHF

D gene: NA
V gene: TRBV29-1
clone size: NA
J gene: TRBJ1-5
CDR3 DNA: TGCAGCGTAGTGATCGACAATCAGCCCCAGCATTTT
CDR3 protein: CSVVIDNQPQHF

D gene: NA
V gene: TRBV5-6
clone size: NA
J gene: TRBJ2-7
CDR3 DNA: TGTGCCAGCAGTTTGCCCCAGGACGAGCAGTACTTC
CDR3 protein: CASSLPQDEQYF

D gene: TRBD1
V gene: TRBV6-4
clone size: NA
J gene: TRBJ1-2
CDR3 DNA: TGTGCCAGCAAAGTGAGGAGGCGGGTATTACAGGGGCTTAACTATGGCTACACCTTC
CDR3 protein: CASKVRRRVLQGLNYGYTF

D gene: TRBD1
V gene: TRBV10-3
clone size: NA
J gene: TRBJ2-6
CDR3 DNA: TGTGCCATCAGTGGTACCGGGACAGGGCTAGCTGGGGCCAACGTCCTGACTTTC
CDR3 protein: CAISGTGTGLAGANVLTF

D gene: NA
V gene: TRBV5-3
clone size: NA
J gene: TRBJ2-6
CDR3 DNA: TGTGCCAGAAGCCGGGGGCCTGGGGCCAACGTCCTGACTTTC
CDR3 protein: CARSRGPGANVLTF

D gene: NA
V gene: TRBV18
clone size: NA
J gene: TRBJ2-1
CDR3 DNA: TGTGCCAGCTCACCACCGAACAATGAGCAGTTCTTC
CDR3 protein: CASSPPNNEQFF

D gene: TRBD1
V gene: TRBV30
clone size: NA
J gene: TRBJ1-1
CDR3 DNA: TGTGCCTGGAGTCCCCAGGACAGGGTGGCTGAAGCTTTCTTT
CDR3 protein: CAWSPQDRVAEAFF

D gene: TRBD1
V gene: TRBV15
clone size: NA
J gene: TRBJ1-5
CDR3 DNA: TGTGCCACCAGCAGAGATAGGCAGGGGGGGGGTCGGCCTAGTCAGCCCCAGCATTTT
CDR3 protein: CATSRDRQGGGRPSQPQHF

D gene: NA
V gene: TRBV2
clone size: NA
J gene: TRBJ1-1
CDR3 DNA: TGTGCCAGCAGCGCCTCCGGGGGGGGGATAACTGAAGCTTTCTTT
CDR3 protein: CASSASGGGITEAFF

D gene: NA
V gene: TRBV9
clone size: NA
J gene: TRBJ2-2
CDR3 DNA: TGTGCCAGCAGAGGGTCCGGCCAGGGTAGGTCCGGGGAGCTGTTTTTT
CDR3 protein: CASRGSGQGRSGELFF

D gene: NA
V gene: TRBV10-1
clone size: few
J gene: TRBJ1-5
CDR3 DNA: TGCGCCAGCAGTCCAGCGATCAATCAGCCCCAGCATTTT
CDR3 protein: CASSPAINQPQHF

D gene: NA
V gene: TRBV4-3
clone size: NA
J gene: TRBJ1-3
CDR3 DNA: TGCGCCAGCAGCCAAGATTTCGCCAGGGGAAACACCATATATTTT
CDR3 protein: CASSQDFARGNTIYF